This T cell receptor beta chain was retrieved from a study of blood T cell repertoires in COVID-19. Study-wide context: Some COVID-19 samples were acute and others convalescent; all came from the United States, Italy and Spain.

Original processing notes: Reference gene primer amplification yielded estimated nucleated cell counts. Libraries were prepared by immunoSEQ multiplex PCR; TCRdb keeps only in-frame clonotypes and omits some of them. Clone size and V and J calls were adopted from that table, with D and trimming inferred from the DNA. Counted here are 350,000 to 400,000 clones, around 87% occurring once; the ten biggest clones make up roughly 2%. This clonotype was sampled from a man aged 40-50 years in a cohort exposed to, infected with or recovered from COVID-19 (not recorded which). The sequenced sample was PBMCs or T cells enriched from blood (not recorded which).

The CDR3 sequence: CSARDQDIQYF. As DNA, the CDR3 is TGCAGTGCTAGAGACCAGGACATTCAGTACTTC. The gene calls are TRBV20-1 and TRBJ2-4, with D hard to call. Trimming cost V 0 bases and J 8 bases, with 5 bases left between them. Germline V CDR1 and CDR2: DFQATT, SNEGSKA (reference sequence). The CDR3 consists of 11 residues.